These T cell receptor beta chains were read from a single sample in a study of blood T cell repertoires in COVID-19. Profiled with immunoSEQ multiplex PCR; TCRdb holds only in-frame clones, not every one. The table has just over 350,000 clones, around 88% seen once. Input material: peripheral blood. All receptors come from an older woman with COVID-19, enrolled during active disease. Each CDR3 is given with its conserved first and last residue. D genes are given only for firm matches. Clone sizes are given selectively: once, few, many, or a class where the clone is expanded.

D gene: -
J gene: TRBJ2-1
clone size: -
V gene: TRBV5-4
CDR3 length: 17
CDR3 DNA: TGTGCCAGCAGCTTGGCAACTCAGGTAACCTTTTACAATGAGCAGTTCTTC
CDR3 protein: CASSLATQVTFYNEQFF

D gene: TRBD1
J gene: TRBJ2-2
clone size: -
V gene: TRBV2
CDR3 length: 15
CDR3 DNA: TGTGCCAGCAGTCCACAGGGGACGTTCTCCGGGGAGCTGTTTTTT
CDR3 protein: CASSPQGTFSGELFF

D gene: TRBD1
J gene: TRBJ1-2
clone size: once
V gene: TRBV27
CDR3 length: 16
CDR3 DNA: TGTGCCAGCAGTTTATTACAGGGGGGATTTCACTATGGCTACACCTTC
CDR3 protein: CASSLLQGGFHYGYTF

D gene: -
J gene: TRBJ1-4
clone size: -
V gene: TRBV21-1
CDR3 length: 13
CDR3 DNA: TGTGCCAGCATTCCGGGACACAATGAAAAACTGTTTTTT
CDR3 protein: CASIPGHNEKLFF

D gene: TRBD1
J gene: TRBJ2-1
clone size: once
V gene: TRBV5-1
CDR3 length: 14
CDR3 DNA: TGCGCCAGCAGCTTGAAGGGACAGAACAATGAGCAGTTCTTC
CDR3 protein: CASSLKGQNNEQFF

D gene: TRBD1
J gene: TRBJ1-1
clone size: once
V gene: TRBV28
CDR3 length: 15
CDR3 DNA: TGTGCCAGCAGCTCCGCCACAGGGGGCAGAACTGAAGCTTTCTTT
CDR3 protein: CASSSATGGRTEAFF

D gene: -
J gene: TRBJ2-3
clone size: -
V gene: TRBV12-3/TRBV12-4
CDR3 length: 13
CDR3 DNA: TGTGCCAGCAGTTTAGCTAGTCTGGATACGCAGTATTTT
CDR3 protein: CASSLASLDTQYF

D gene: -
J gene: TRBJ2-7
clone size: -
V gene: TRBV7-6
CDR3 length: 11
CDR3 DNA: TGTGCCAGCAGCTCTACCTACGAGCAGTACTTC
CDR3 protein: CASSSTYEQYF

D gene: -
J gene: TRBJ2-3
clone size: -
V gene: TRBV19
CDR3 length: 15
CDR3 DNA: TGTGCCAGTAGTATACGAGGAACCCTCGGGAATACGCAGTATTTT
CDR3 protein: CASSIRGTLGNTQYF

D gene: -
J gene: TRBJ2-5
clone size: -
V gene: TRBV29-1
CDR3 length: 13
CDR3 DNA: TGCAGCGCGTTGCTAGTGTACCAAGAGACCCAGTACTTC
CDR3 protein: CSALLVYQETQYF

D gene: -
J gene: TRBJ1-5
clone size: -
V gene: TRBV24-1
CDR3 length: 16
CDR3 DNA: TGTGCCACCAGTGATAGACACAATCTCGGTCGACAGCCCCAGCATTTT
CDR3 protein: CATSDRHNLGRQPQHF

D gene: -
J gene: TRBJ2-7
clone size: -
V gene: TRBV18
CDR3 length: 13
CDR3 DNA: TGTGCCAGCTCACTCTCACAGTCCTACGAGCAGTACTTC
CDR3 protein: CASSLSQSYEQYF

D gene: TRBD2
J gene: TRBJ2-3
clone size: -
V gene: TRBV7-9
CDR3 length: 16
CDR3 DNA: TGTGCCAGCAGTCCTACTGGCGGGGGGGCGAGGGATACGCAGTATTTT
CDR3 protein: CASSPTGGGARDTQYF

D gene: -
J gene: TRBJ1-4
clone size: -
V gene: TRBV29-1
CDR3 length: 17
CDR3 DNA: TGCAGCGTTGAAGCCCCTTTGGCCCCCGCAACTAATGAAAAACTGTTTTTT
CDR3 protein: CSVEAPLAPATNEKLFF